What follows is one TCR beta chain and its context. This sample is part of a study of blood T cell repertoires in COVID-19. At the level of the study: T cells, B-cell-depleted T cells, or PBMCs supplied cDNA or gDNA.

In the original analysis: By means of reference gene primer amplification, nucleated cell counts were estimated. Data came from immunoSEQ multiplex PCR; TCRdb stores just in-frame clones and leaves some out. The V and J calls and clone size are taken from that table; D and trimming were inferred from the DNA. The table records approximately 190,000 clones, roughly 80% of them present only once. Trimming took off 6 bases at V and 7 bases at J, with 9 bases between the two ends. CDR1 and CDR2 (germline): MNHNY, SVGAGI (reference sequence). The CDR3 is made up of 12 amino acids. Material for sequencing was peripheral blood. V and J are TRBV6-6 and TRBJ1-4; D call uncertain. This receptor was identified in a human donor in a cohort sampled during active COVID-19. The DNA for the CDR3 is TGTGCCAGCAGCCTCACGGGTGAAAAACTGTTTTTT. This codes for CASSLTGEKLFF.